Listed below are T cell receptor beta chains from one sample, sequenced in a study of shared clonotypes between healthy human individuals. Some clones are missing from TCRdb's copy, which holds only in-frame ones; the method was immunoSEQ multiplex PCR. This sample carries approximately 1,500,000 clones, around 98% of them seen once, and the ten largest clones take about 0.45%. Sequenced material: naive CD4+ T cells sorted from blood. Receptor source: a man in his thirties or forties in good health. The CDR3 runs from the conserved cysteine through the conserved F or W. Fields, in order: J gene, CDR3 length, V gene, D gene, clone size, CDR3 DNA, CDR3 protein. The D gene is left open where the match is weak. Not every row has a clone size; where given, it reads once, few, many or a size class.

>TRBJ1-1|17|TRBV5-1|NA|NA
TGCGCCAGCAGCTTGGTGGGCAGGGGAGTAGGGGACACTGAAGCTTTCTTT
CASSLVGRGVGDTEAFF
>TRBJ2-6|15|TRBV28|NA|NA
TGTGCCAGCGAAACTTCGGGTTCTGGGGCCAACGTCCTGACTTTC
CASETSGSGANVLTF
>TRBJ1-3|16|TRBV29-1|NA|NA
TGCAGCGTTGTTGTGGAGAGACGGCTCTCTGGAAACACCATATATTTT
CSVVVERRLSGNTIYF
>TRBJ1-1|11|TRBV18|NA|NA
TGTGCCAGCTCCCTAGGGGATGAAGCTTTCTTT
CASSLGDEAFF
>TRBJ2-2|12|TRBV25-1|NA|NA
TGTGCCAGCAGTGAGGGAAGCGGGGAGCTGTTTTTT
CASSEGSGELFF
>TRBJ2-1|17|TRBV5-1|NA|NA
TGCGCCAGCAGCGCGGGGACAGCGGTAGGGGGATACAATGAGCAGTTCTTC
CASSAGTAVGGYNEQFF
>TRBJ2-2|19|TRBV5-4|TRBD2|once
TGTGCCAGCAGCTTGGCCCTGGCTCTAGCGGGAGGGAACACCGGGGAGCTGTTTTTT
CASSLALALAGGNTGELFF
>TRBJ2-7|14|TRBV7-9|TRBD1|NA
TGTGCCAGCAGCTTGTCCAGGGGGATTTACGAGCAGTACTTC
CASSLSRGIYEQYF
>TRBJ1-2|14|TRBV25-1|NA|NA
TGTGCCAGCAGGGGTCTAGGGGAGAACTATGGCTACACCTTC
CASRGLGENYGYTF
>TRBJ2-1|13|TRBV5-1|NA|NA
TGCGCCAGCAGCTTGGAAGTTTCCAATGAGCAGTTCTTC
CASSLEVSNEQFF
>TRBJ1-2|13|TRBV7-9|NA|NA
TGTGCCAGCAGCTTAGAGGCAGCATATGGCTACACCTTC
CASSLEAAYGYTF
>TRBJ1-1|14|TRBV6-5|TRBD1|NA
TGTGCCAGCAGTACGGGACAGCCCGGGCGGGGAGCTTTCTTT
CASSTGQPGRGAFF
>TRBJ2-2|17|TRBV7-2|NA|NA
TGTGCCAGCAGATTAGGGTTGAGGAGCTTGAACACCGGGGAGCTGTTTTTT
CASRLGLRSLNTGELFF
>TRBJ1-5|14|TRBV10-3|TRBD1|NA
TGTGCCATCAGGGGAACAGGGGTTGGTCAGCCCCAGCATTTT
CAIRGTGVGQPQHF
>TRBJ2-7|15|TRBV7-2|NA|NA
TGTGCCAGCAGCTTAGCGCCCTGGGACTCCTACGAGCAGTACTTC
CASSLAPWDSYEQYF
>TRBJ1-1|13|TRBV7-2|NA|NA
TGTGCCAGCAGCTTTGGATGGGGCACTGAAGCTTTCTTT
CASSFGWGTEAFF
>TRBJ1-2|13|TRBV15|TRBD1|once
TGTGCCACCAGCAGGGGGACAGGGGGAGGCTACACCTTC
CATSRGTGGGYTF
>TRBJ2-1|13|TRBV29-1|NA|NA
TGCAGCGTCGACCGAGCCTGGGGGATTGAGCAGTTCTTC
CSVDRAWGIEQFF
>TRBJ2-5|15|TRBV5-6|NA|NA
TGTGCCAGCAGCTTGGATGGGGGGCGCGGGGAGACCCAGTACTTC
CASSLDGGRGETQYF
>TRBJ2-7|14|TRBV6-1|TRBD2|NA
TGTGCCAGCAGTGTCCCGGGACTACCGATGGAGCAGTACTTC
CASSVPGLPMEQYF
>TRBJ1-2|16|TRBV19|TRBD1|NA
TGTGCCAGTAGTGCGACGACAGGGTTCCCTAACTATGGCTACACCTTC
CASSATTGFPNYGYTF
>TRBJ2-7|14|TRBV9|NA|NA
TGTGCCAGCAGCGTTGACATTTACTCCTACGAGCAGTACTTC
CASSVDIYSYEQYF
>TRBJ1-3|15|TRBV11-3|NA|NA
TGTGCCAGCAGCTTAGACGGACGCTCTGGAAACACCATATATTTT
CASSLDGRSGNTIYF
>TRBJ2-3|17|TRBV19|TRBD2|NA
TGTGCCAGTAGTGCGGGGAGGGCGGGGCGGTACACAGATACGCAGTATTTT
CASSAGRAGRYTDTQYF
>TRBJ2-7|13|TRBV30|NA|NA
TGTGCCTGGAGTGTCCATTTTCGCTACGAGCAGTACTTC
CAWSVHFRYEQYF
>TRBJ2-3|12|TRBV19|NA|NA
TGTGCCAGTAGGTGGAGTGGAGATACGCAGTATTTT
CASRWSGDTQYF
>TRBJ2-3|14|TRBV10-3|NA|NA
TGTGCCATCACTCGGCAGGGTGGGGCAGATACGCAGTATTTT
CAITRQGGADTQYF
>TRBJ1-5|12|TRBV19|NA|once
TGTGCCACCCCAAGGAGCAATCAGCCCCAGCATTTT
CATPRSNQPQHF
>TRBJ2-5|20|TRBV21-1|NA|NA
TGTGCCAGCAGCAAAGTACGGGGGGGTGGAAATAGAACCAAACAAGAGACCCAGTACTTC
CASSKVRGGGNRTKQETQYF
>TRBJ1-1|12|TRBV28|NA|NA
TGTGCCAGCAGTTCACAGGTCACTGAAGCTTTCTTT
CASSSQVTEAFF
>TRBJ2-1|13|TRBV5-1|NA|NA
TGCGCCAGCAGCGCCCCAGCGGTCAATGAGCAGTTCTTC
CASSAPAVNEQFF
>TRBJ1-2|11|TRBV28|NA|NA
TGTGCCAGCAGTGGACGGCAAGGCTACACCTTC
CASSGRQGYTF
>TRBJ1-2|13|TRBV28|NA|NA
TGTGCCAGCAGTTTACCCCAGGCCGGACGTCTTGCCTTC
CASSLPQAGRLAF